The 24 T cell receptor beta chains in this list originate from one sample, sequenced in a study of T cell responses to AZD1222 COVID-19 vaccine. Libraries were prepared by immunoSEQ multiplex PCR; TCRdb keeps only in-frame clonotypes and omits some of them. The sample includes about 110,000 clones, 87% of them seen just once. Sequenced material: peripheral blood, taken on day 0 of AZD1222 vaccination. These receptors all stem from an adult in good health.

The chain employs TRBV10-3 and TRBJ2-1; 8 nucleotides align to TRBD1. Germline assignment: CDR1 ENHRY and CDR2 SYGVKD. The V and J ends lost 5 bases and 7 bases, in that order; junction bases with no gene match: 7. The CDR3 extends over 14 amino acids. The CDR3 region has the DNA TGTGCCATCAGTCCCGGACAGGGATTGAATGAGCAGTTCTTC. Its protein product is CAISPGQGLNEQFF.

By its share, this clone is large. This chain connects TRBV5-5 to TRBJ2-2, with 8 bases identical to TRBD2. CDR1 is SGHKS, CDR2 YYEKEE, per germline (reference sequence). V was pared by 6 bases and J by 4 bases, with 11 bases of the junction left unmatched. The CDR3 spans 16 residues. The CDR3 DNA reads TGTGCCAGCAAACCACCGGGACTAGGAGTCACCGGGGAGCTGTTTTTT. Translating gives CASKPPGLGVTGELFF. Drawing the rest from reference TRBV5-5 and TRBJ2-2, the complete variable domain is DAGVTQSPTHLIKTRGQQVTLRCSPISGHKSVSWYQQVLGQGPQFIFQYYEKEERGRGNFPDRFSARQFPNYSSELNVNALLLGDSALYLCASKPPGLGVTGELFFGEGSRLTVL.

This clone showed up just once. The chain is built from TRBV4-1 and TRBJ1-6, with D perhaps TRBD1 (5 bases). This CDR3 contains 18 residues. The germline CDR1 and CDR2 sequences are MGHRA and YSYEKL. V was shortened by 2 bases and J by 0 bases, with 14 bases between the two germline ends. The CDR3: CASSQFWGGSSYNSPLHF. CDR3 DNA sequence: TGCGCCAGCAGCCAATTCTGGGGGGGTAGCTCCTATAATTCACCCCTCCACTTT.

The sample holds a few counts of this clone. The CDR3 spells CASARGALSYEQYF. Written as DNA, the CDR3 is TGTGCCAGCGCCCGTGGAGCCCTTTCCTACGAGCAGTACTTC. The rearrangement joins TRBV19 to TRBJ2-7; D unclear. V was clipped by 9 bases and J by 1 base, with 16 bases between them. CDR1 is LNHDA and CDR2 is SQIVND in the germline V gene (reference sequence). The CDR3 is 14 amino acids.

The chain links TRBV30 to TRBJ2-7; a possible D gene is TRBD2 (6 bases). The CDR3 totals 12 residues. V lost 0 bases and J lost 6, with 9 bases in between. Per the germline V gene, CDR1 is GTSNPN and CDR2 is SVGIG (reference sequence). CDR3 protein: CAWSVGGAEQYF. The CDR3 coding sequence is TGTGCCTGGAGTGTAGGAGGGGCCGAGCAGTACTTC.

The J gene is TRBJ1-2, the V gene TRBV6-1; D gene ambiguous. Germline V gene lookup returns CDR1 MNHNS and CDR2 SASEGT. Trimming stripped 2 bases from V and 2 bases from J, with 12 bases between. This CDR3 contains 15 residues. CDR3 amino acids: CASSEYTEANYGYTF. The CDR3 region has the DNA TGTGCCAGCAGTGAATATACGGAGGCAAACTATGGCTACACCTTC.

In its sample, this clone was seen a few times. The chain recombines TRBV19 with TRBJ2-2; TRBD1 matches at 8 bases. Trimming removed 2 bases from V and 6 bases from J; junction bases left unmatched: 5. There are 15 residues in the CDR3. Germline V gives CDR1 LNHDA, CDR2 SQIVND (reference sequence). The CDR3 nucleotides read TGTGCCAGTAGTATATCAGGGGGCTACGCCGGGGAGCTGTTTTTT. Its protein is CASSISGGYAGELFF.

The chain's CDR3 is CASSQTLAGAYEQYF. CDR3 in DNA: TGTGCCAGCTCACAGACACTAGCGGGTGCCTACGAGCAGTACTTC. J is TRBJ2-7 and V is TRBV18, with 9 nucleotides matching TRBD2. The J segment lost 2 bases and the V segment lost 4 bases, leaving 6 bases of the junction unmatched. The V gene's germline CDR1 is KGHSH and CDR2 LQKENI. The CDR3 runs to 15 residues.

The rearrangement links TRBV6-2 or TRBV6-3 to TRBJ1-2, with TRBD1 as a possible D gene (5 bases). Germline V gives CDR1 MNHEY, CDR2 SVGEGT. Trimming removed 2 bases from V and 5 bases from J, with 12 bases in between. The CDR3 totals 14 residues. The CDR3 loop reads CASSYGAMEYGYTF. CDR3 in DNA: TGTGCCAGCAGTTACGGGGCGATGGAGTATGGCTACACCTTC.

The rearrangement uses TRBV11-1 and TRBJ2-2, with no clear D. V was pared by 5 bases and J by 1 base, with 5 bases between. Germline loops: CDR1 SGHAT, CDR2 FQDESV (reference sequence). The CDR3 is 13 amino acids. The CDR3 region has the DNA TGTGCCAGCAGCCTCTTGAACACCGGGGAGCTGTTTTTT. Encoded protein: CASSLLNTGELFF.

V gene TRBV5-6 combines with J gene TRBJ1-3; D unclear. CDR1 is SGHDT, CDR2 YYEEEE, per germline. The germline V and J ends were trimmed by 4 bases and 0 bases, with 8 bases remaining between them. The CDR3 extends over 14 amino acids. Here the CDR3 reads CASSLGSSGNTIYF. CDR3 nucleotide sequence: TGTGCCAGCAGCCTAGGGAGCTCTGGAAACACCATATATTTT.

This rearrangement joins TRBV4-3 to TRBJ1-5; D unclear. This CDR3 contains 13 residues. Trimming removed 1 base at V and 6 bases at J, with 7 bases between. In germline, CDR1 is LGHNA, CDR2 YSLEER. The CDR3 loop reads CASSQVLGQPQHF. The CDR3 DNA reads TGCGCCAGCAGCCAAGTTTTAGGTCAGCCCCAGCATTTT.

The V call is TRBV11-3, the J call TRBJ2-2, with a tentative D call TRBD2 (6 bases). The V end lost 5 bases, the J end lost 8 bases, and 15 bases lay between the germline ends. CDR3 length: 14 amino acids. Germline-derived CDR1 and CDR2 are SGHNT and YENEEA. The CDR3, as DNA: TGTGCCAGCAGCCCTTCGGGGGTTCTGGGGGAGCTGTTTTTT. As protein: CASSPSGVLGELFF.

CDR3 protein: CGCGPNTGELFF. Written as DNA, the CDR3 is TGTGGATGTGGGCCGAACACCGGGGAGCTGTTTTTT. V and J are TRBV7-8 and TRBJ2-2, with unresolved D. Germline assignment: CDR1 SGHVS and CDR2 FQNEAQ. There are 12 residues in the CDR3.

The chain is built from TRBV11-2 and TRBJ1-3; TRBD1 matches at 10 bases. J lost 1 base, V lost 2 bases, and 8 bases had no gene match. Germline CDR1 and CDR2: SGHAT and FQNNGV. CDR3 length: 18 residues. The CDR3 sequence: CASSLRGGGQGSGNTIYF. The DNA of the CDR3 is TGTGCCAGCAGCTTACGAGGGGGGGGACAGGGGTCTGGAAACACCATATATTTT.

The chain recombines TRBV6-1 with TRBJ2-2; D call uncertain. This CDR3 spans 15 amino acids. Trimming stripped 0 bases from V and 1 base from J, with 6 bases between. Germline V gene sequence: CDR1 MNHNS, CDR2 SASEGT. For the CDR3, the DNA is TGTGCCAGCAGTGAAGCAACCCAGAACACCGGGGAGCTGTTTTTT. This sequence encodes CASSEATQNTGELFF.

This chain joins TRBV9 and TRBJ1-1; D remains unclear. Germline V gene lookup returns CDR1 SGDLS and CDR2 YYNGEE. V lost 0 bases and J lost 1, with 7 bases in between. CDR3 length: 14 amino acids. This CDR3 is CASSVVAGNTEAFF. The CDR3 region has the DNA TGTGCCAGCAGCGTAGTGGCAGGGAACACTGAAGCTTTCTTT.

This clone turned up a few times. This chain connects TRBV2 to TRBJ1-5; the D gene is possibly TRBD1 (5 bases). Germline V gene lookup returns CDR1 SNHLY and CDR2 FYNNEI. This CDR3 has 17 residues. Trimming took 2 bases from V and 5 from J, leaving 19 bases between them. Here the CDR3 DNA reads TGTGCCAGCAGTGAATCCTGGGACCGCCAAGGTGATCAGCCCCAGCATTTT. Residues: CASSESWDRQGDQPQHF.

This sequence joins TRBV4-2 and TRBJ1-6; no clear D gene. V shed 0 bases and J shed 9 bases, with 12 bases lying between them. The CDR3 is made up of 15 amino acids. CDR1 and CDR2 (germline): LGHNA, YNFKEQ. The CDR3 DNA follows: TGTGCCAGCAGCCAAGAAGGAGGGTCCGCTTCACCCCTCCACTTT. Amino acid sequence: CASSQEGGSASPLHF.

The rearrangement joins TRBV12-3 or TRBV12-4 to TRBJ1-6, with D uncertain. The CDR3 is 12 residues long. V lost 5 bases to trimming and J lost 12 bases, with 11 bases between them. CDR3 nucleotide sequence: TGTGCCAGCAGTCCCGAAAGATTACCCCTCCACTTT. Its translation is CASSPERLPLHF.

This clone was found once. The CDR3 DNA reads TGTGCCAGCAGGAGCCAGGAGGGCGGGGGCTATGGCTACACCTTC. Translated, it gives CASRSQEGGGYGYTF. V usage is TRBV6-5 and J usage is TRBJ1-2; tentatively, D is TRBD1 (5 bases). Germline CDR1 and CDR2: MNHEY and SVGAGI. The length of the CDR3 is 15 residues. Deletions cut 6 bases from V and 4 bases from J, with 18 bases between.

The J gene is TRBJ1-2, the V gene TRBV23-1, with D tentatively TRBD1 (5 bases). Being an ORF, TRBV23-1 has a function that is uncertain. CDR3 length: 14 residues. Trimming stripped 0 bases from V and 6 bases from J, with 11 bases between. This CDR3 is CASSQSQLGDGYTF. CDR3 bases: TGCGCCAGCAGTCAATCCCAACTGGGGGATGGCTACACCTTC.

CDR3 in DNA: TGTGCCACCAGTGACCCGGACCGTTATGAAGCTTTCTTT. This translates into CATSDPDRYEAFF. The J gene is TRBJ1-1, the V gene TRBV24-1; D remains unclear. Trimming left V 4 bases short and J 7 bases short, with 12 bases between. The germline V gene has CDR1 KGHDR and CDR2 SFDVKD. The CDR3 runs 13 residues.

This chain joins TRBV27 and TRBJ2-7; a weak D match, TRBD2 (5 bases). The V end lost 6 bases, the J end lost 2 bases, and 11 bases lay between the germline ends. CDR3 length: 13 amino acids. CDR1 and CDR2 from the germline V gene are MNHEY and SMNVEV (reference sequence). CDR3 coding DNA: TGTGCCAGCAGCCCAAGCGGTACCTACGAGCAGTACTTC. Translated: CASSPSGTYEQYF.